Below, one T cell receptor (beta chain) is given with its context. What it binds is not known. 60 Vbeta and 13 Jbeta primers were used in PCR. The data were produced by immunoSEQ multiplex PCR, yet TCRdb's version contains in-frame clones alone and is incomplete. The table has approximately 200,000 clones, more than 65% seen once. Germline CDR1 MNHEY, CDR2 SVGAGI. This CDR3 has 15 residues. V was clipped by 6 bases and J by 6 bases; unmatched bases: 7. This record belongs to a study of cytomegalovirus exposure and HLA in healthy donors. Study at large: In terms of ancestry, the Caucasian-associated cluster contained 80% to 90% of the roughly 400 genotyped donors. Notes on the study in general: Immune exposure information comprised only CMV serostatus.

This receptor was obtained from a girl aged 5 to 17 in good health and CMV-seropositive. The sequencing sample was made of PBMCs. The chain couples TRBV6-5 to TRBJ2-5; TRBD2 matches at 13 bases. CDR3 amino acids: CASSLWTSGGQTQYF. The CDR3, as DNA: TGTGCCAGCAGCCTCTGGACTAGCGGGGGTCAGACCCAGTACTTC.